The 24 T cell receptor beta chains in this list originate from one sample, sequenced in a study of tumor-infiltrating lymphocytes in localized non-small cell lung cancer. The protocol was immunoSEQ multiplex PCR, while the TCRdb copy is restricted to in-frame clones and leaves out a portion. The data hold some 7,100 clones, with roughly three fifths observed a single time. The sample consisted of uninvolved lung tissue not adjacent to the tumor. The receptors shown here come from a human donor with non-small cell lung cancer.

The chain carries TRBV19 and TRBJ1-3; D unclear. Trimming took off 2 bases at V and 2 bases at J, with 10 bases between the two ends. The germline V gene encodes CDR1 LNHDA and CDR2 SQIVND (reference sequence). CDR3 length equals 15 residues. In DNA, the CDR3 is TGTGCCAGTAGTATATCAGTAGAGCCTGGAAACACCATATATTTT. Translating it yields CASSISVEPGNTIYF.

This clone was seen a few times. This chain joins TRBV6-5 and TRBJ1-2, with 9 bases that match TRBD1. In germline, CDR1 is MNHEY, CDR2 SVGAGI. The CDR3 totals 13 residues. V lost 7 bases and J lost 8; bases outside the gene matches: 8. The CDR3: CASTKQGAWGYTF. CDR3 bases: TGTGCCAGCACAAAACAGGGGGCTTGGGGCTACACCTTC.

In its sample, this clone was seen a few times. This sequence joins TRBV5-4 and TRBJ2-1, with a tentative D call TRBD1 (7 bases). There are 16 residues in the CDR3. Trimming removed 4 bases at V and 3 bases at J, with 17 bases between. Germline V gene data show CDR1 as SGHNT and CDR2 as YYREEE (reference sequence). The CDR3 DNA reads TGTGCCAGCAGCCTCCAGGCAGGGGGGCTCTACAATGAGCAGTTCTTC. Translated, it gives CASSLQAGGLYNEQFF.

J is TRBJ2-1 and V is TRBV30, with D perhaps matching TRBD2 (7 bases). Trimming pared 6 bases from V and 1 base from J, leaving 22 bases between. Germline CDR1 GTSNPN, CDR2 SVGIG (reference sequence). CDR3 length: 17 amino acids. CDR3 DNA: TGTGCCTGCCTCTCTATTGGGGGGGCGGGATCCTACAATGAGCAGTTCTTC. It codes for CACLSIGGAGSYNEQFF.

The chain combines TRBV27 with TRBJ1-6; 7 bases fit TRBD1. Germline CDR1 and CDR2: MNHEY and SMNVEV (reference sequence). J was trimmed by 3 bases and V by 4 bases; bases with no gene match: 3. The CDR3 runs to 15 residues. CDR3 bases: TGTGCCAGCAGTTCGCGGACAGGCTATAATTCACCCCTCCACTTT. Its protein product is CASSSRTGYNSPLHF.

The chain employs TRBV7-9 and TRBJ1-1; 7 nucleotides agree with TRBD1. From germline, CDR1 is SEHNR and CDR2 FQNEAQ (reference sequence). The CDR3 is 17 residues long. Trimming removed 5 bases from V and 5 bases from J; junction bases left unmatched: 17. CDR3 nucleotides: TGTGCCAGCAGCAGCGTGAGGGGGCGAACGAAGGGTACTGAAGCTTTCTTT. It translates to CASSSVRGRTKGTEAFF.

As for this clone: Because the CDR3's place on the DNA is in doubt, the DNA is left out and the CDR3 is given as listed by TCRdb. The chain recombines TRBV6-4 with TRBJ1-1. With termini counted, the CDR3 has 13 amino acids. Germline V CDR1 and CDR2: MRHNA, SNTAGT. This chain's CDR3 is CASSTSVNTEAFF.

The CDR3 here is CSARLGWGYTF. The CDR3 DNA is TGCAGTGCAAGGCTAGGGTGGGGCTACACCTTC. The rearrangement joins TRBV20-1 to TRBJ1-2; the D is unclear. Trimming took 6 bases from V and 8 from J, leaving 13 bases between them. The CDR3 sequence is 11 residues long. Germline CDR1 and CDR2: DFQATT and SNEGSKA (reference sequence).

The chain carries TRBV6-5 and TRBJ1-1, with 8 bases fitting TRBD1. V dropped 6 bases and J dropped 4; count of bases not matched to a gene: 4. Germline V gene data show CDR1 as MNHEY and CDR2 as SVGAGI. CDR3 length: 13 amino acids. Written as DNA, the CDR3 is TGTGCCAGCAGCCGGACAGGGACCACTGAAGCTTTCTTT. It codes for CASSRTGTTEAFF.

This clone was counted between two and nine times. The chain combines TRBV15 with TRBJ1-3; D ambiguous. The V and J ends lost 2 bases and 0 bases respectively, with 11 bases between them. This CDR3 region has 16 residues. Germline V CDR1 and CDR2: LNHNV, YYDKDF (reference sequence). For the CDR3, the DNA is TGTGCCACCAGCAGAACGGTGCAAGACTCTGGAAACACCATATATTTT. Amino acid sequence: CATSRTVQDSGNTIYF.

The sample holds a few counts of this clone. The V and J genes are TRBV30 and TRBJ1-6; D is ambiguous. V shed 0 bases and J shed 8 bases, with 11 bases lying between them. The V gene's germline CDR1 is GTSNPN and CDR2 SVGIG (reference sequence). This CDR3 has 14 amino acids. CDR3 in DNA: TGTGCCTGGAGTGTAAACCTGGGTGATTCACCCCTCCACTTT. This sequence encodes CAWSVNLGDSPLHF.

A few counts support this clone. The chain joins TRBV2 to TRBJ1-2; D is perhaps TRBD1 (5 bases). Trimming took 6 bases from V and 4 from J, leaving 9 bases between them. The CDR3 is made up of 12 amino acids. The germline CDR1 and CDR2 sequences are SNHLY and FYNNEI. The CDR3 DNA reads TGTGCCAGCAGCACCGACAGCTATGGCTACACCTTC. Its protein product is CASSTDSYGYTF.

This clone qualifies as medium-sized. V and J are TRBV5-1 and TRBJ1-1; D uncertain. CDR1 and CDR2 from the germline V gene are SGHRS and YFSETQ. The CDR3 sequence is 14 residues long. V lost 1 base and J lost 1, with 8 bases in between. The CDR3 sequence: CASSLNVGNTEAFF. The DNA of the CDR3 is TGCGCCAGCAGCTTGAACGTGGGGAACACTGAAGCTTTCTTT.

This clone rates as medium-sized. The gene calls are TRBV4-1 and TRBJ2-2; tentatively, D is TRBD1 or TRBD2 (6 bases each). The CDR3 is 15 residues long. Trimming pared 5 bases from V and 2 bases from J, leaving 12 bases between. Germline CDR1 reads MGHRA; CDR2 reads YSYEKL. The CDR3: CASSKQGGNTGELFF. The CDR3 nucleotides are TGCGCCAGCAGCAAACAGGGAGGTAACACCGGGGAGCTGTTTTTT.

V gene TRBV18 combines with J gene TRBJ1-6; D gene unclear. V dropped 5 bases and J dropped 10 bases, with 15 bases sitting between them. Germline-derived CDR1 and CDR2 are KGHSH and LQKENI. The CDR3 is 14 amino acids. CDR3 region: CASSTAGGGSPLHF. The CDR3 region has the DNA TGTGCCAGCTCAACGGCGGGAGGCGGCTCACCCCTCCACTTT.

V and J are TRBV6-5 and TRBJ1-5, with 9 bases that match TRBD1. The CDR3 totals 14 residues. V trimming: 6 bases; J trimming: 5 bases; junction bases outside the gene matches: 5. Germline V gene lookup returns CDR1 MNHEY and CDR2 SVGAGI. DNA of the CDR3: TGTGCCAGCAGACCAACAGGGGGCGATCAGCCCCAGCATTTT. Protein: CASRPTGGDQPQHF.

The J gene is TRBJ1-5, the V gene TRBV4-3; maybe TRBD1 (5 bases). The CDR3 is 14 amino acids. With 0 bases removed from V and 6 bases from J, the gap between germline ends came to 9 bases. In germline, CDR1 is LGHNA, CDR2 YSLEER. The CDR3 coding sequence is TGCGCCAGCAGCCAAGATGAAGGGGTTCAGCCCCAGCATTTT. Residues: CASSQDEGVQPQHF.

The rearrangement joins TRBV19 to TRBJ2-7; the match to TRBD1 covers 7 bases. Germline V lookup: CDR1 LNHDA, CDR2 SQIVND (reference sequence). There are 15 residues in the CDR3. J gave up 1 base and V 5 bases, and 8 bases lay outside the gene matches. The CDR3 region is CASSRVDRESYEQYF. DNA of the CDR3: TGTGCCAGTAGTCGGGTCGACAGGGAATCCTACGAGCAGTACTTC.

The rearrangement links TRBV5-4 to TRBJ1-2; D might be TRBD1 (5 bases). V shed 4 bases and J shed 4 bases, with 17 bases lying between them. The V gene's germline CDR1 is SGHNT and CDR2 YYREEE (reference sequence). The CDR3 covers 15 residues. The CDR3 DNA follows: TGTGCCAGCAGCGACGCTAAGCAGGGTTCCTATGGCTACACCTTC. Amino acids: CASSDAKQGSYGYTF.

The chain recombines TRBV7-9 with TRBJ1-4; D perhaps matches TRBD1 (5 bases). Germline V gene data show CDR1 as SEHNR and CDR2 as FQNEAQ (reference sequence). V lost 5 bases and J 4 bases, leaving 14 bases between the germline ends. The CDR3 contains 15 residues. CDR3 loop: CASSPSGQDNEKLFF. Written as DNA, the CDR3 is TGTGCCAGCAGCCCCTCGGGGCAGGATAATGAAAAACTGTTTTTT.

This clone has only one observation. V and J are TRBV14 and TRBJ2-6; D is possibly TRBD1 (5 bases). V was shortened by 1 base and J by 0 bases, with 10 bases between the two germline ends. The CDR3 has 17 amino acids. Germline CDR1 is SGHDN and CDR2 is FVKESK. For the CDR3, the DNA is TGTGCCAGCAGCCAAGGGACAAAATTCTCTGGGGCCAACGTCCTGACTTTC. It is translated as CASSQGTKFSGANVLTF.

This clone occurred once. The chain combines TRBV6-5 with TRBJ2-7; D perhaps matches TRBD1 (6 bases). V dropped 6 bases and J dropped 2 bases, with 14 bases sitting between them. The CDR3 has 14 amino acids. In germline, CDR1 is MNHEY, CDR2 SVGAGI. Written as DNA, the CDR3 is TGTGCCAGCAGGAAAGGGGGTTGGACCTACGAGCAGTACTTC. Protein sequence: CASRKGGWTYEQYF.

This rearrangement joins TRBV6-1 to TRBJ1-6; D possibly corresponds to TRBD1 (6 bases). The CDR3 has 17 residues. Germline assignment: CDR1 MNHNS and CDR2 SASEGT. V gave up 1 base and J gave up 6 bases, with 16 bases separating them. CDR3 sequence reads: CASSEGGAGVGNSPLHF. Here the CDR3 DNA reads TGTGCCAGCAGTGAAGGGGGGGCGGGGGTTGGTAATTCACCCCTCCACTTT.

The chain combines TRBV7-2 with TRBJ2-3; D is unclear. Deletions cut 5 bases from V and 6 bases from J, with 15 bases between. The CDR3 loop spans 14 amino acids. Germline V lookup: CDR1 SGHTA, CDR2 FQGNSA. The chain's CDR3 is CASSLQSFPDTQYF. The CDR3, as DNA: TGTGCCAGCAGCCTGCAATCCTTCCCCGATACGCAGTATTTT.